This TCR beta chain appears in the sequencing data of a study of T-cell memory formation after mild COVID-19. Overall study results and limits: Mainly in CM and EM were contracting CD4+ clones; CD8+ were in EMRA.

A single record per CDR3 protein comes from TCRdb applying MiXCR to the 5' RACE reads. This table has a few hundred thousand distinct CDR3 sequences, approximately 15% appearing once. A word on this clonotype: Antigen unknown.

The sequencing input was PBMCs or a T cell subset sorted from them (not recorded which). The TCR comes from a young man who had mild COVID-19 (a few samples of this study predate the infection). Cell type and time point are not known.

The CDR3 nucleotides are TGTGCCAGCAGCGTAGGAGACAGGGGGGAAGGTTTTGATGGCTACACCTTC. This sequence encodes CASSVGDRGEGFDGYTF. V and J are TRBV9 and TRBJ1-2, with TRBD1 identical over 9 bases. Trimming cost V 0 bases and J 6 bases; bases outside gene matches: 12. The CDR3 is 17 amino acids. Germline V gene sequence: CDR1 SGDLS, CDR2 YYNGEE.